This entry describes one TCR beta chain. The sample holds many counts of this clonotype. Its antigen remains unidentified. No base quality values were provided; no much bigger clone lies one nucleotide off. The data were taken from a study of human T cells and chemical hapten exposure (dated by TCRdb to 2020 to 2023). Notes on the research overall: For sensitization, 2% DPC in acetone was applied to a roughly 2 cm by roughly 2 cm area of upper inner arm skin. Alopecia areata with under or over 50% scalp involvement, alopecia totalis and alopecia universalis were represented in the patient cohort, which was mostly female. Libraries were pooled for sequencing, and per-sample TCR yields varied mainly because of small differences in library volumes within the pool. Weekly therapeutic DPC doses were additionally applied to the scalp of patients throughout the roughly 24-week study period. The study tracked peripheral blood TCR repertoire changes in vivo during primary and secondary sensitization to the hapten diphenylcyclopropenone (DPC) in alopecia patients. Blood samples were taken from patients before sensitization (week 0) and then at 2, 6 and about 24 weeks after DPC sensitization. Twenty-nine alopecia patients provided blood for TCR sequencing at one to four time points (pre-sensitization, 2, 6 and 24 weeks). Patch testing was performed on the upper back with Finn chambers containing 0.01% DPC, and the patch tests were scored after 6 days according to International Contact Dermatitis Research Group standards.

The time point tag for this specimen amounts to: patch test 1, 2 weeks after DPC sensitization. The sample's treatment or condition, from its label and the paper: therapeutic diphenylcyclopropenone sensitization with weekly scalp DPC. Blood at each patch-test visit was drawn before the patch test was applied. Patients were eligible if aged 18 to 70, diagnosed with alopecia and judged suitable for DPC therapy, and pregnant patients were excluded. Unfractionated whole blood was collected in Tempus Blood RNA tubes, and total RNA was extracted from that blood. The library was built by means of RACE. Sequencing was performed on a NextSeq 500. During library preparation, unique molecular identifiers were attached to individual cDNA molecules so that TCRs could be counted in a quantitative, reproducible way. Both TCR alpha and TCR beta chains were sequenced from each blood RNA sample. The study's processing was this. A median of around 100,000 TCRs per sample was observed, with a range of 23,224 to 690,600. The Decombinator software suite was used to annotate V, J and CDR3 in the TCR reads. For the PS versus PT1 abundance plots, all samples were subsampled to the same number of TCRs (28,000). TCRs were defined as expanded if absent before sensitization and observed at least eight times at the 2-week time point. TCRdb trimmed public reads at Q25 via fastp, called clones via MiXCR and kept in-frame beta chains. For every CDR3 protein sequence, its rows merge into one entry that carries the most common genes and DNA. The V and J calls shown here were made by TCRdb, not taken from the authors' results. The sample table lists about 380,000 distinct CDR3 sequences, 4.8% of them with a count of one. The ten largest clones represent over 2% of the sample.

Trimmed from V: 6 bases; trimmed from J: 7 bases; junction bases lacking a gene match: 2. The CDR3 sequence holds 12 residues, the cysteine and phenylalanine included. Only the CDR3 portion is preserved as DNA: 36 bases, with reading frame beginning at the first base. Broader findings and caveats from the paper: Patch test score correlated positively with the number of PT1 expanded TCRs, reaching significance at thresholds 8, 16 and 32 but not at 4. No change with DPC sensitization was found in the number of TCRs above 1 in 1000 frequency, and no evidence of global repertoire structure alterations was found. Compared with pre-sensitization or healthy control sets, expanded TCRs formed significantly more large CDR3 similarity clusters, which is consistent with antigen-driven responses. Because all patients had alopecia, a presumed autoimmune disease, the immune response of the patients might differ from that of healthy individuals. After repeated subsampling, changes were observed in the strength of the expansion versus patch-test correlation and in the threshold at which the correlation became significant.

This sample comprised whole blood, obtained in connection with sensitization to the hapten diphenylcyclopropenone (DPC). This receptor was taken from a woman aged 45-65 years with alopecia areata. Some clones in this sample may be carry-over from other donors' samples. The chain couples TRBV12-3 or TRBV12-4 to TRBJ1-2; the junction holds 10 bases that match TRBD1. The nucleotides read TGTGCCAGCAGGACAGGGGGCTCTGGCTACACCTTC. It specifies CASRTGGSGYTF.